This TCR beta chain was observed in a study of cytotoxic CD8 clonotypes in ibrutinib-treated CLL. Study as a whole: Response samples were taken after a median of about twelve months on treatment, range 6 to 36. Study-wide points: Patients with sustained remission and those progressing were sampled at differing times.

The V gene's germline CDR1 is LNHDA and CDR2 SQIVND (reference sequence). V was clipped by 4 bases and J by 3 bases; unmatched bases: 11. CDR3 length: 18 residues. The method was immunoSEQ multiplex PCR; TCRdb's version includes in-frame clones alone and lacks a portion of them. Among hundreds of thousands of clones listed, 60% to 75% were seen once. In regard to this clone: Its antigen remains unidentified.

The chain employs TRBV19 and TRBJ2-3; TRBD2 matches 12 bases. Sequencing used PBMCs, obtained after 24 months of ibrutinib treatment. This clonotype was obtained from a human donor with chronic lymphocytic leukemia. CDR3 sequence (DNA): TGTGCCAGTAGTACAGGAGAGACTAGCGGGAGAGGAACAGATACGCAGTATTTT. It yields the protein CASSTGETSGRGTDTQYF.